Below, 31 T cell receptor beta chains from the same sample are listed, as sequenced in a study of blood T cell repertoires in COVID-19. The assay was immunoSEQ multiplex PCR, and TCRdb's table has in-frame clones only and misses some. The table records a few hundred thousand clones, 75% to 95% of them present only once. Sample: peripheral blood. These TCRs come from a person under 35 with COVID-19, enrolled during active disease.

The chain joins TRBV27 to TRBJ2-7, with 7 bases matching TRBD2. This CDR3 region has 12 residues. V trimming: 8 bases; J trimming: 3 bases; junction bases outside the gene matches: 4. Per germline, CDR1 MNHEY and CDR2 SMNVEV (reference sequence). The CDR3 region has the DNA TGTGCCAGCGGGCGGGGGAGCTACGAGCAGTACTTC. Translated, it gives CASGRGSYEQYF.

This chain uses TRBV13 with TRBJ2-3; D not resolved. The CDR3 runs to 14 residues. Germline V gives CDR1 PRHDT, CDR2 FYEKMQ (reference sequence). V shed 6 bases and J shed 2 bases, with 12 bases lying between them. The CDR3 bases are TGTGCCAGCAGGCCGAGAGAGCACACAGATACGCAGTATTTT. Translated: CASRPREHTDTQYF.

The chain recombines TRBV28 with TRBJ2-2; 7 bases map to TRBD1. Looked up from germline, CDR1 is MDHEN and CDR2 is SYDVKM. With V trimmed by 6 bases and J by 4 bases, 5 bases remained unmatched. There are 14 residues in the CDR3. CDR3 sequence (DNA): TGTGCCAGCAGACCGACAGGGAGCACCGGGGAGCTGTTTTTT. Encoded protein: CASRPTGSTGELFF.

The CDR3 spells CASTPGGPVEQYF. In DNA form, the CDR3 reads TGTGCCAGTACCCCCGGGGGGCCGGTCGAGCAGTACTTC. The V and J genes are TRBV19 and TRBJ2-7, with a possible D match to TRBD2 (7 bases). Germline values: CDR1 LNHDA, CDR2 SQIVND (reference sequence). The CDR3 has 13 amino acids. Trimming pared 7 bases from V and 6 bases from J, leaving 16 bases between.

The CDR3 region is CASSLNRDNQPQHF. The CDR3 bases are TGTGCCAGCAGTTTGAACAGGGATAATCAGCCCCAGCATTTT. This chain joins TRBV27 and TRBJ1-5, with a possible D match to TRBD1 (6 bases). The CDR3 sequence is 14 residues long. CDR1 and CDR2 (germline): MNHEY, SMNVEV (reference sequence). V was pared by 3 bases and J by 4 bases, with 10 bases between.

The chain links TRBV9 to TRBJ1-2; D is unresolved. V shed 3 bases and J shed 4 bases, with 7 bases lying between them. The V gene's germline CDR1 is SGDLS and CDR2 YYNGEE. This CDR3 region has 12 residues. The CDR3 loop is CASSADSYGYTF. Here the CDR3 DNA reads TGTGCCAGCAGCGCCGACTCCTATGGCTACACCTTC.

This chain connects TRBV6-4 to TRBJ1-1; D not certain. The germline gives CDR1 MRHNA, CDR2 SNTAGT. Trimming shortened V by 0 bases and J by 1 base, and 21 bases separated the two germline ends. The CDR3 runs 19 residues. The CDR3 loop reads CASSDSFGYRIPRNTEAFF. Written as DNA, the CDR3 is TGTGCCAGCAGTGACTCATTCGGGTATAGGATCCCGCGGAACACTGAAGCTTTCTTT.

The chain is built from TRBV27 and TRBJ2-5; 9 bases fit TRBD2. V was pared by 4 bases and J by 5 bases, with 8 bases of the junction left unmatched. CDR1 and CDR2 from the germline V gene are MNHEY and SMNVEV (reference sequence). The CDR3 has 15 amino acids. The CDR3 reads CASSSDGTSSETQYF. The CDR3 DNA sequence: TGTGCCAGCAGTTCAGACGGGACTAGCTCCGAGACCCAGTACTTC.

The J gene is TRBJ1-1, the V gene TRBV28; D not certain. V dropped 6 bases and J dropped 6 bases, with 14 bases sitting between them. Germline loops: CDR1 MDHEN, CDR2 SYDVKM. CDR3 length: 13 residues. The CDR3 sequence: CASSSRVGAEAFF. The DNA for the CDR3 is TGTGCCAGCAGCTCTCGGGTTGGCGCTGAAGCTTTCTTT.

The count of this clone is one. The V call is TRBV5-8, the J call TRBJ2-6; TRBD2 might be the D (5 bases). There are 15 residues in the CDR3. Germline values: CDR1 SGHTS, CDR2 YDEGEE. The V end lost 0 bases, the J end lost 4 bases, and 8 bases lay between the germline ends. The CDR3 DNA reads as TGTGCCAGCAGCTTGGGCGGGCCGGGGGCCAACGTCCTGACTTTC. Its translation is CASSLGGPGANVLTF.

The genes are TRBV12-3 or TRBV12-4 and TRBJ2-7; D is unresolved. This CDR3 contains 11 residues. V was cut by 4 bases and J by 5 bases, with 6 bases left in between. The CDR3 loop reads CASSYANEQYF. In DNA form, the CDR3 reads TGTGCCAGCAGTTACGCTAACGAGCAGTACTTC.

The chain links TRBV4-3 to TRBJ2-3, with 14 bases that match TRBD2. This CDR3 is 15 amino acids long. Germline-derived CDR1 and CDR2 are LGHNA and YSLEER. V trimming: 1 base; J trimming: 6 bases; junction bases outside the gene matches: 0. The chain's CDR3 is CASSQGTSGGDTQYF. CDR3 nucleotide sequence: TGCGCCAGCAGCCAAGGGACTAGCGGGGGGGATACGCAGTATTTT.

J is TRBJ2-2 and V is TRBV6-2 or TRBV6-3; 8 nucleotides line up with TRBD1. CDR3 length: 16 amino acids. Looked up from germline, CDR1 is MNHEY and CDR2 is SVGEGT. V lost 6 bases to trimming and J lost 4 bases; unmatched junction nucleotides: 10. In DNA form, the CDR3 reads TGTGCCAGCAGCGGAGACAGGGGATCTGGCACCGGGGAGCTGTTTTTT. Protein product: CASSGDRGSGTGELFF.

This clone was detected once. V gene TRBV28 combines with J gene TRBJ1-5; D gene unclear. The CDR3 has 8 amino acids. Germline V gene data show CDR1 as MDHEN and CDR2 as SYDVKM. The ends were cut back, 6 bases at V and 15 bases at J, with 6 bases in the middle. CDR3 in DNA: TGTGCCAGCAGCGCCGGGCATTTT. Translation: CASSAGHF.

The rearrangement uses TRBV20-1 and TRBJ2-7; D is undetermined. V shed 6 bases and J shed 2 bases, with 11 bases lying between them. The CDR3 consists of 12 residues. Per germline, CDR1 DFQATT and CDR2 SNEGSKA (reference sequence). The chain's CDR3 is CSASDFTYEQYF. CDR3 in DNA: TGCAGTGCCAGTGACTTTACCTACGAGCAGTACTTC.

The chain employs TRBV29-1 and TRBJ2-3, with 8 bases fitting TRBD2. The CDR3 runs 15 residues. V was clipped by 6 bases and J by 6 bases; unmatched bases: 14. The germline CDR1 and CDR2 sequences are SQVTM and ANQGSEA. CDR3 residues: CSVARGGESSDTQYF. CDR3 coding DNA: TGCAGCGTCGCACGGGGGGGAGAGAGTTCGGATACGCAGTATTTT.

This chain links TRBV27 with TRBJ2-5, with TRBD1 identical over 7 bases. V lost 6 bases to trimming and J lost 2 bases; unmatched junction nucleotides: 9. Looked up from germline, CDR1 is MNHEY and CDR2 is SMNVEV (reference sequence). The CDR3 loop spans 15 amino acids. The CDR3 here is CASRNLGTAQETQYF. CDR3 sequence (DNA): TGTGCCAGCAGAAACCTCGGGACAGCTCAAGAGACCCAGTACTTC.

This CDR3 is CSAMNTEAFF. CDR3 DNA: TGCAGTGCCATGAACACTGAAGCTTTCTTT. The chain couples TRBV20-1 to TRBJ1-1, with D unresolved. The V end was cut by 6 bases, the J end by 0 bases, with 2 bases between. The CDR3 loop spans 10 amino acids. The V gene's germline CDR1 is DFQATT and CDR2 SNEGSKA (reference sequence).

This clone was counted once. The chain has TRBV28 and TRBJ1-2; no clear D gene. Germline V CDR1 and CDR2: MDHEN, SYDVKM. V was trimmed by 7 bases and J by 4 bases, leaving 16 bases between them. The CDR3 runs 14 residues. Here the CDR3 reads CASTHSGGSYGYTF. Written as DNA, the CDR3 is TGTGCCAGCACCCACAGCGGCGGATCCTATGGCTACACCTTC.

CDR3 sequence (DNA): TGTGCCAGCAGTGAAGCGGAGAATTCACCCCTCCACTTT. Translation gives CASSEAENSPLHF. V and J are TRBV6-4 and TRBJ1-6; D ambiguous. CDR3 size: 13 residues. V gave up 3 bases and J gave up 7 bases, with 7 bases separating them. Germline V gene sequence: CDR1 MRHNA, CDR2 SNTAGT.

J is TRBJ2-5 and V is TRBV28; 11 bases are a match to TRBD2. The CDR3 spans 15 residues. Germline trimming cut 5 bases from V and 2 bases from J; bases unmatched to any gene: 4. Germline V gene lookup returns CDR1 MDHEN and CDR2 SYDVKM. The CDR3 sequence: CASSPGTSGQETQYF. As DNA, the CDR3 is TGTGCCAGCAGTCCTGGGACTAGCGGTCAAGAGACCCAGTACTTC.

The chain combines TRBV24-1 with TRBJ2-1; TRBD2 agrees at 9 bases. Per the germline V gene, CDR1 is KGHDR and CDR2 is SFDVKD. CDR3 length: 17 amino acids. Unmatched junction bases numbered 9, after V lost 2 bases and J lost 5 bases. In nucleotides, the CDR3 is TGTGCCACCAGTGATTCCCTGAGGGCGGGAGGGGACAATGAGCAGTTCTTC. This sequence encodes CATSDSLRAGGDNEQFF.

In this sample, this clone turned up once. This chain links TRBV7-2 with TRBJ2-1, with 7 bases aligning to TRBD2. Trimming took 1 base from V and 10 from J; bases not matched to a gene: 4. Germline CDR1 is SGHTA and CDR2 is FQGNSA. This CDR3 has 13 residues. CDR3 sequence reads: CASSLVPSGEQFF. Written as DNA, the CDR3 is TGTGCCAGCAGCTTAGTGCCTAGCGGCGAGCAGTTCTTC.

The chain recombines TRBV2 with TRBJ1-2; D is ambiguous. Germline V gene sequence: CDR1 SNHLY, CDR2 FYNNEI. This CDR3 is built from 13 residues. The V end lost 5 bases, the J end lost 8 bases, and 15 bases lay between the germline ends. Here the CDR3 DNA reads TGTGCCAGCAGTCCAAACGGACTTAGCGGCTACACCTTC. It translates to CASSPNGLSGYTF.

The chain has TRBV9 and TRBJ1-3; 7 nucleotides line up with TRBD1. V was clipped by 7 bases and J by 4 bases; unmatched bases: 11. The germline gives CDR1 SGDLS, CDR2 YYNGEE. The CDR3 covers 15 residues. The CDR3 region is CASSDRVTLGNTIYF. CDR3 in DNA: TGTGCCAGCTCAGACAGGGTAACCTTGGGAAACACCATATATTTT.

The table lists this clone with a few counts. V and J are TRBV5-6 and TRBJ1-2; 7 nucleotides align to TRBD1. Per the germline V gene, CDR1 is SGHDT and CDR2 is YYEEEE. Trimming took 5 bases from V and 7 from J; bases not matched to a gene: 8. The CDR3 contains 13 residues. For the CDR3, the DNA is TGTGCCAGCAGGTTCGGGACAGCGGGTGGCTACACCTTC. Residues: CASRFGTAGGYTF.

Here the CDR3 reads CASSFRVAMQGKETQYF. Here the CDR3 DNA reads TGTGCCAGCAGTTTTAGGGTTGCGATGCAGGGGAAAGAGACCCAGTACTTC. The chain is built from TRBV28 and TRBJ2-5; tentatively, D is TRBD1 (6 bases). Trimming took off 3 bases at V and 3 bases at J, with 20 bases between the two ends. This CDR3 is built from 17 residues. The V gene's germline CDR1 is MDHEN and CDR2 SYDVKM.

In this sample, this clone turned up a few times. V gene TRBV3-1 (or the pseudogene TRBV3-2) combines with J gene TRBJ2-7, with D uncertain. This CDR3 has 12 residues. V shed 5 bases and J shed 7 bases, with 12 bases lying between them. Germline CDR1 LGHDT, CDR2 YNNKEL (reference sequence). The CDR3 sequence is CASSDDSREQYF. For the CDR3, the DNA is TGTGCCAGCAGCGACGACTCACGGGAGCAGTACTTC.

The CDR3 loop reads CASSLGPGQGSWEQYF. As DNA, the CDR3 is TGTGCCAGCAGCCTCGGGCCGGGACAGGGGAGTTGGGAGCAGTACTTC. The chain couples TRBV7-2 to TRBJ2-7; 10 bases align to TRBD1. Germline V lookup: CDR1 SGHTA, CDR2 FQGNSA. The V segment lost 5 bases and the J segment 7 bases; nucleotides outside the gene matches: 14. The length of the CDR3 is 16 residues.

This sequence joins TRBV27 and TRBJ2-5; 9 bases map to TRBD1. CDR1 and CDR2 (germline): MNHEY, SMNVEV (reference sequence). This CDR3 spans 13 amino acids. Trimming cost V 4 bases and J 4 bases; bases outside gene matches: 1. The CDR3 loop reads CASSSTGGETQYF. The CDR3 coding sequence is TGTGCCAGCAGTTCGACAGGGGGAGAGACCCAGTACTTC.

V is TRBV19 and J is TRBJ2-1; D uncertain. V was clipped by 0 bases and J by 3 bases, with 9 bases between them. The CDR3 extends over 15 amino acids. Germline CDR1 reads LNHDA; CDR2 reads SQIVND (reference sequence). The CDR3 region has the DNA TGTGCCAGTAGTATAGATAAGTGGCTCTACAATGAGCAGTTCTTC. It encodes CASSIDKWLYNEQFF.